These T cell receptor beta chains were read from a single sample in a study of beta chain features in type 1 diabetes. Generated by immunoSEQ multiplex PCR, the TCRdb table keeps only in-frame clones and is missing some. There are around 130,000 clones in the sample; roughly 10% occur only once, and approximately 0.7% lies in the top ten. Material: central memory CD4+ T cells from blood. The receptors were sampled from a man under 40 with type 1 diabetes. The CDR3 runs from the conserved cysteine through the conserved F or W. The D gene is left open where the match is weak. Clone size is shown for a subset of rows, as once, few, many or a class of expanded clone.

>TRBD1|TRBV6-1|TRBJ2-1|.
TGTGCCAGCAGTACCACAGGGGGCAGTTGGAATGAGCAGTTCTTC
CASSTTGGSWNEQFF
>.|TRBV6-5|TRBJ1-1|few
TGTGCCAGCAGCTACGGGTCTCAGGGGACTGAAGCTTTCTTT
CASSYGSQGTEAFF
>.|TRBV4-3|TRBJ2-5|few
TGCGCCAGCAGCCTTCTAATACAAGAGACCCAGTACTTC
CASSLLIQETQYF
>.|TRBV18|TRBJ2-1|.
TGTGCCAGCTCACCTGGACTGAGGGATGAGCAGTTCTTC
CASSPGLRDEQFF
>TRBD2|TRBV5-6|TRBJ2-1|few
TGTGCCAGCAGCTTAGGGACTAGCGTTTACAATGAGCAGTTCTTC
CASSLGTSVYNEQFF
>TRBD1|TRBV5-1|TRBJ1-2|few
TGCGCCAGCAGCTCACAGGGGAACTATGGCTACACCTTC
CASSSQGNYGYTF
>TRBD1|TRBV7-2|TRBJ2-2|few
TGTGCCAGCACCATCTCCGTGGGACAGGGGTCCACCGGGGAGCTGTTTTTT
CASTISVGQGSTGELFF
>.|TRBV28|TRBJ1-3|.
TGTGCCAGCAGTATACCGGGAGACTCTGGAAACACCATATATTTT
CASSIPGDSGNTIYF
>TRBD2|TRBV2|TRBJ2-1|.
TGTGCCAGCAGTGAGGGGGAGTGGGGGGGTGAGCAGTTCTTC
CASSEGEWGGEQFF
>.|TRBV2|TRBJ1-3|few
TGTGCCAGCAGTGTGGGCGGAAACACCATATATTTT
CASSVGGNTIYF
>.|TRBV4-2|TRBJ2-1|many
TGTGCCAGCAGCCAAGGGAGTTCCGGAGGAAGCCCCCCTAAGCAGTTCTTC
CASSQGSSGGSPPKQFF
>.|TRBV28|TRBJ2-7|few
TGTGCCAGCAGCTACATAGACTATTCCAGCTCCTACGAGCAGTACTTC
CASSYIDYSSSYEQYF
>.|TRBV7-3|TRBJ1-5|.
TGTGCCAGCAGCTTAATCCAGGGCCGACAGCCCCAGCATTTT
CASSLIQGRQPQHF
>TRBD1|TRBV6-6|TRBJ2-5|.
TGTGCCAGTGGTACAGGGGGCGAGACCCAGTACTTC
CASGTGGETQYF
>.|TRBV15|TRBJ2-6|many
TGTGCCACCAGCAGAGGAGTAGGACAGCCTTCTGGGGCCAACGTCCTGACTTTC
CATSRGVGQPSGANVLTF
>TRBD2|TRBV4-3|TRBJ2-3|.
TGCGCCAGCAGCCAGGCATCAGCGGGAAACACAGATACGCAGTATTTT
CASSQASAGNTDTQYF
>.|TRBV15|TRBJ2-2|few
TGTGCCACAGCCGCAGGGGTTCTCGGGGAGCTGTTTTTT
CATAAGVLGELFF
>TRBD2|TRBV6-5|TRBJ2-5|few
TGTGCCAGCAGTTACTCGCCGAGCGGGGGGGAAGAGACCCAGTACTTC
CASSYSPSGGEETQYF
>TRBD2|TRBV6-1|TRBJ2-5|.
TGTGCCAGCCGACAACCTAGCGGGCAAGAGACCCAGTACTTC
CASRQPSGQETQYF
>TRBD1|TRBV7-2|TRBJ1-2|.
TGTGCCAGCAGTTCTGACAGGGGAGGGCATGGCTACACCTTC
CASSSDRGGHGYTF
>.|TRBV10-3|TRBJ1-1|few
TGTGCCACTGCGGGGGTTGACACTGAAGCTTTCTTT
CATAGVDTEAFF
>TRBD1|TRBV15|TRBJ2-3|.
TGTGCCACCAGCGGGGGAACAGGGGGACGCACAGATACGCAGTATTTT
CATSGGTGGRTDTQYF
>.|TRBV9|TRBJ1-4|.
TGTGCCAGCAGCGCGACCCAGGGAGGGGAGTCGGCTAATGAAAAACTGTTTTTT
CASSATQGGESANEKLFF
>TRBD1|TRBV5-1|TRBJ2-1|.
TGCGCCAGCAGTTTTGCGGGACAGGGTAATGAGCAGTTCTTC
CASSFAGQGNEQFF
>.|TRBV6-5|TRBJ1-2|few
TGTGCCAGCAGTTCCCGGGAAAACGAGGGCTACACCTTC
CASSSRENEGYTF
>.|TRBV18|TRBJ1-4|.
TGTGCCAGCTCAGCCGGGACTGATGAAAAACTGTTTTTT
CASSAGTDEKLFF
>.|TRBV18|TRBJ2-2|once
TGTGCCAGCTCACCCTACGGTGCGAACACCGGGGAGCTGTTTTTT
CASSPYGANTGELFF
>TRBD1|TRBV11-2|TRBJ2-5|.
TGTGCCAGCAGCCGGACAGGGAAAGAGACCCAGTACTTC
CASSRTGKETQYF
>.|TRBV6-5|TRBJ2-1|few
TGTGCCAGCAGCCCCCTTAGCGGACCATACAATGAGCAGTTCTTC
CASSPLSGPYNEQFF
>TRBD1|TRBV4-1|TRBJ2-3|.
TGCGCCAGCAGCCAAGCTTCCGGGACAGGGACAGATACGCAGTATTTT
CASSQASGTGTDTQYF
>.|TRBV30|TRBJ1-1|few
TGTGCCTGGACCCTCTATGGCGGGTCTGGCACTGAAGCTTTCTTT
CAWTLYGGSGTEAFF
>.|TRBV4-3|TRBJ1-3|.
TGCGCCAGCAGCCAAGTGGCCTCTTCGTCGCACACCATATATTTT
CASSQVASSSHTIYF
>TRBD1|TRBV28|TRBJ1-1|few
TGTGCCGTTGGGACAGCCACTGACATGAACACTGAAGCTTTCTTT
CAVGTATDMNTEAFF
>.|TRBV4-3|TRBJ2-3|few
TGCGCCAGCAGCCACGACTCCCACAGCACAGATACGCAGTATTTT
CASSHDSHSTDTQYF
>TRBD1|TRBV10-3|TRBJ2-1|.
TGTGCCATCAGTGAGTTCGAGGGGGCATATTCCACATCCAATGAGCAGTTCTTC
CAISEFEGAYSTSNEQFF
>.|TRBV19|TRBJ2-3|few
TGTGCCAGTAGTCGAACGCAGGGAACCACAGATACGCAGTATTTT
CASSRTQGTTDTQYF
>.|TRBV25-1|TRBJ1-2|few
TGTGCCAGCACCCCCCAGGGAATTATCTATGGCTACACCTTC
CASTPQGIIYGYTF
>TRBD1|TRBV5-5|TRBJ2-2|.
TGTGCCAGCAGCAGGACAGGGACGAACACCGGGGAGCTGTTTTTT
CASSRTGTNTGELFF